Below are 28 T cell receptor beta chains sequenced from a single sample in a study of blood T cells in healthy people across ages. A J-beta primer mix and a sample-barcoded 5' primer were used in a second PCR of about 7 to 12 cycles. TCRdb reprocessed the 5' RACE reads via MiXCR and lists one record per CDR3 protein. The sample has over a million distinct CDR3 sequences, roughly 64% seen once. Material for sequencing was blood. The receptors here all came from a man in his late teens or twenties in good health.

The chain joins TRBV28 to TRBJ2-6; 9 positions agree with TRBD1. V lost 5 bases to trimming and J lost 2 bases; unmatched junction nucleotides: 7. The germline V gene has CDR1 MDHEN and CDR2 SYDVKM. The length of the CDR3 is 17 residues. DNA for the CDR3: TGTGCCAGCAGTGCGCCGACAGGGGGAACTGGGGCCAACGTCCTGACTTTC. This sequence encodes CASSAPTGGTGANVLTF.

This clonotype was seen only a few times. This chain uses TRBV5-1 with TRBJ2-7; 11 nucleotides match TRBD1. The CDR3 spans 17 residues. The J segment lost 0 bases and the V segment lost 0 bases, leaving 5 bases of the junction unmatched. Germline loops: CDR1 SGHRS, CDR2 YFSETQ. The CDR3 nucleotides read TGCGCCAGCAGCTTGGGGACAGGGGGCTGGAGCTCCTACGAGCAGTACTTC. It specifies CASSLGTGGWSSYEQYF.

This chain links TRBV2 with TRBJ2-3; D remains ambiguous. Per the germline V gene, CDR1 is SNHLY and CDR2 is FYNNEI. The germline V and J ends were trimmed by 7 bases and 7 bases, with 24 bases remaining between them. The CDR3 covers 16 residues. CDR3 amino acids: CASIERYLPTHYTQYF. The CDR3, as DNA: TGTGCCAGCATAGAACGGTACCTCCCCACCCATTATACGCAGTATTTT. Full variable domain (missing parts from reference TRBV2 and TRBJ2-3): EPEVTQTPSHQVTQMGQEVILRCVPISNHLYFYWYRQILGQKVEFLVSFYNNEISEKSEIFDDQFSVERPDGSNFTLKIRSTKLEDSAMYFCASIERYLPTHYTQYFGPGTRLTVL.

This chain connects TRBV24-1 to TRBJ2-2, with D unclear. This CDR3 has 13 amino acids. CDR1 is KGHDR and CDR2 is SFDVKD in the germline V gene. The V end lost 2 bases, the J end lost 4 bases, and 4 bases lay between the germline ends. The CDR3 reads CATSDSSTGELFF. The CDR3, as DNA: TGTGCCACCAGTGATTCGAGCACCGGGGAGCTGTTTTTT.

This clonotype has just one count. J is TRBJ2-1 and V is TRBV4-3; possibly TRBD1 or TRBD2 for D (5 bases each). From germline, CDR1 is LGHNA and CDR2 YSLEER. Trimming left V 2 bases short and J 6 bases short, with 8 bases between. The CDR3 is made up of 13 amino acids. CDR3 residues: CASSQRGVNEQFF. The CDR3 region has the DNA TGCGCCAGCAGCCAACGAGGGGTCAATGAGCAGTTCTTC.

The CDR3 region is CASRQGYEKLFF. The CDR3 region has the DNA TGTGCCAGCCGACAGGGTTATGAAAAACTGTTTTTT. This chain connects TRBV12-3 or TRBV12-4 to TRBJ1-4, with 7 bases aligning to TRBD1. Trimming took 8 bases from V and 6 from J; bases not matched to a gene: 3. The CDR3 loop spans 12 amino acids.

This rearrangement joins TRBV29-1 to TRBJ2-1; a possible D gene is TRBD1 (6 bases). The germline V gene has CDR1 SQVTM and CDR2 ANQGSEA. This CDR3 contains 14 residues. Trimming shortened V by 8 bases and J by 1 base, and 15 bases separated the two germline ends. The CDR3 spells CSFQMTGSYNEQFF. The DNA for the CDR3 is TGCAGCTTCCAGATGACAGGTTCCTACAATGAGCAGTTCTTC.

The CDR3 protein is CASSTSGTNTEAFF. CDR3 sequence (DNA): TGTGCCAGTAGTACCTCCGGGACGAACACTGAAGCTTTCTTT. The chain carries TRBV19 and TRBJ1-1; D might be TRBD1 (5 bases). CDR3 size: 14 residues. Between the trimmed V and J ends, which lost 4 bases and 1 base, there was a span of 10 bases. CDR1 and CDR2 (germline): LNHDA, SQIVND (reference sequence).

CDR3 sequence reads: CSARLGGRDKETQYF. The CDR3 bases are TGCAGTGCTAGGCTTGGGGGCCGGGACAAGGAGACCCAGTACTTC. The rearrangement links TRBV20-1 to TRBJ2-5; TRBD1 is a possible D gene (6 bases). Germline CDR1 is DFQATT and CDR2 is SNEGSKA (reference sequence). Trimming removed 3 bases from V and 5 bases from J, with 19 bases in between. The CDR3 has 15 residues.

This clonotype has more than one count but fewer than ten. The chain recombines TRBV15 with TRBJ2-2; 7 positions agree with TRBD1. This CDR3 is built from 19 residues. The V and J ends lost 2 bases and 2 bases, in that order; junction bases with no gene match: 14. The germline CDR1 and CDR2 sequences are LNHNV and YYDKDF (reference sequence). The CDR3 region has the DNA TGTGCCACCAGCAGATGGCCACCCCCCGGGACAGACAACACCGGGGAGCTGTTTTTT. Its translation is CATSRWPPPGTDNTGELFF. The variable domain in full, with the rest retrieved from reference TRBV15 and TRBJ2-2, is DAMVIQNPRYQVTQFGKPVTLSCSQTLNHNVMYWYQQKSSQAPKLLFHYYDKDFNNEADTPDNFQSRRPNTSFCFLDIRSPGLGDTAMYLCATSRWPPPGTDNTGELFFGEGSRLTVL.

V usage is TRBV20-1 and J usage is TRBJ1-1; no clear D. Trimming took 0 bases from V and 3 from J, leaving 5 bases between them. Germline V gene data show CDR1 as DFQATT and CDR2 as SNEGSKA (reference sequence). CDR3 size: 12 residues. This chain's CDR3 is CSARDWDTEAFF. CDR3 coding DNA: TGCAGTGCTAGAGATTGGGACACTGAAGCTTTCTTT.

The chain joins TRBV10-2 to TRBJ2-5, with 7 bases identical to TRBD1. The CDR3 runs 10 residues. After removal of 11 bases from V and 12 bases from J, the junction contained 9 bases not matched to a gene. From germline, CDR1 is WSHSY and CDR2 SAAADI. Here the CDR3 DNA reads TGCGCCCAAACCCAAGGGGGCGAGTACTTC. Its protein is CAQTQGGEYF.

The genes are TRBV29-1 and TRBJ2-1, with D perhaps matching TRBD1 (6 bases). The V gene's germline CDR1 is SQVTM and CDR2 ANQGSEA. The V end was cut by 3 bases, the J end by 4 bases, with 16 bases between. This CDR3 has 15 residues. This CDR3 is CSVEYGGMAYNEQFF. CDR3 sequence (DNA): TGCAGCGTTGAGTATGGGGGCATGGCATACAATGAGCAGTTCTTC.

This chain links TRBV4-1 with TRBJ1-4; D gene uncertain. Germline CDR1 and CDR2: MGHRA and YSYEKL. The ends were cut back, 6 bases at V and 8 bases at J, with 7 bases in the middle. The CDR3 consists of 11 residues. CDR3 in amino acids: CASSAVEKLFF. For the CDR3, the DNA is TGCGCCAGCAGTGCCGTAGAAAAACTGTTTTTT.

The DNA of the CDR3 is TGCGCCAGCAGCGTCGGACAGCGCACAGATACGCAGTATTTT. It yields the protein CASSVGQRTDTQYF. The chain carries TRBV5-1 and TRBJ2-3, with D possibly matching TRBD1 (6 bases). Trimming stripped 4 bases from V and 1 base from J, with 10 bases between. Germline assignment: CDR1 SGHRS and CDR2 YFSETQ. This CDR3 contains 14 residues.

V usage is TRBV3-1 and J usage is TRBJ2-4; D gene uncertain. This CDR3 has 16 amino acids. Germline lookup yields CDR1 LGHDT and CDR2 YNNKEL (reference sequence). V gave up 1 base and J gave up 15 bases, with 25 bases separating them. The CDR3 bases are TGTGCCAGCAGCCAAGGAGTGGCCACTGTCTCTGAAGTTGCGTACTTC. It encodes CASSQGVATVSEVAYF.

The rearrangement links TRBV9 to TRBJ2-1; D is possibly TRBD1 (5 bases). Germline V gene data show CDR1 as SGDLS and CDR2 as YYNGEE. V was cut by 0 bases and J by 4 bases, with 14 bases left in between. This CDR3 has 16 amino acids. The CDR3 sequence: CASSVATRQLYNEQFF. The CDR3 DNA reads TGTGCCAGCAGCGTAGCTACGCGACAGCTATACAATGAGCAGTTCTTC.

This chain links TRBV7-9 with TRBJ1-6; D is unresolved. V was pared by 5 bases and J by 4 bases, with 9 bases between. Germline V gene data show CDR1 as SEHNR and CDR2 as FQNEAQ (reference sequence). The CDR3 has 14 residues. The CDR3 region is CASSPAQYNSPLHF. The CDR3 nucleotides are TGTGCCAGCAGCCCCGCTCAGTATAATTCACCCCTCCACTTT. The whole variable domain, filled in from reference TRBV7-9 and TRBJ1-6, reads DTGVSQNPRHKITKRGQNVTFRCDPISEHNRLYWYRQTLGQGPEFLTYFQNEAQLEKSRLLSDRFSAERPKGSFSTLEIQRTEQGDSAMYLCASSPAQYNSPLHFGNGTRLTVT.

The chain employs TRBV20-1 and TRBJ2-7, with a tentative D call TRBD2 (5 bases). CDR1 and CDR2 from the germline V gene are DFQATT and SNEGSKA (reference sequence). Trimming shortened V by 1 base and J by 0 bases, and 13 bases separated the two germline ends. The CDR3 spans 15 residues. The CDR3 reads CSARGYLGSSYEQYF. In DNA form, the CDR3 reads TGCAGTGCTAGAGGGTACCTGGGGAGCTCCTACGAGCAGTACTTC.

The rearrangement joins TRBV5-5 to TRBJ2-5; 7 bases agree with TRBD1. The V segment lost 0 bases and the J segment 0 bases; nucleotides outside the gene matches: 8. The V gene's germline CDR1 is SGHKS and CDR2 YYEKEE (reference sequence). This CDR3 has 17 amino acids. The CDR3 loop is CASSLDRDSWYQETQYF. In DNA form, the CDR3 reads TGTGCCAGCAGCTTGGACCGGGACAGTTGGTACCAAGAGACCCAGTACTTC.

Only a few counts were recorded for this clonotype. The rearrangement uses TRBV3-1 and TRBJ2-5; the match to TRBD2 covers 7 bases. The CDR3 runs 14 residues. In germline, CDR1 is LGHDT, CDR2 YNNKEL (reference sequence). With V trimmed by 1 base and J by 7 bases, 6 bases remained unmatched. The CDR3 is CASSQAVTGGTQYF. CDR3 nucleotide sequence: TGTGCCAGCAGCCAAGCGGTCACGGGAGGGACCCAGTACTTC.

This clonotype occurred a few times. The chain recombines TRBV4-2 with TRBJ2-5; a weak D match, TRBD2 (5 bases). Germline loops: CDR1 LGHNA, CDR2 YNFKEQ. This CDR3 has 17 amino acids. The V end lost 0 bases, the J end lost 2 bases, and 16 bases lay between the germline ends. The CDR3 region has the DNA TGTGCCAGCAGCCAAGAGAAATTGCTAGCCGAACAAGAGACCCAGTACTTC. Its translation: CASSQEKLLAEQETQYF.

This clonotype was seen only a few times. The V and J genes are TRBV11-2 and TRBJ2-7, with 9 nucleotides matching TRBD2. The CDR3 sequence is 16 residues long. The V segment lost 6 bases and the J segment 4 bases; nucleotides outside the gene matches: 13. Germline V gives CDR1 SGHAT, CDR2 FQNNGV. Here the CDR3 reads CASSPPLAGDLYEQYF. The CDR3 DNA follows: TGTGCCAGCAGTCCCCCCTTAGCGGGAGATCTTTACGAGCAGTACTTC.

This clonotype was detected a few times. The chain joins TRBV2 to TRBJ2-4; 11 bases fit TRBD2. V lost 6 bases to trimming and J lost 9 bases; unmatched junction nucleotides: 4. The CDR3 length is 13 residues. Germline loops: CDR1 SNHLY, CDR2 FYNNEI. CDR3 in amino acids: CASRTSGITIQYF. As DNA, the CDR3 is TGTGCCAGCAGGACTAGCGGGATAACCATTCAGTACTTC.

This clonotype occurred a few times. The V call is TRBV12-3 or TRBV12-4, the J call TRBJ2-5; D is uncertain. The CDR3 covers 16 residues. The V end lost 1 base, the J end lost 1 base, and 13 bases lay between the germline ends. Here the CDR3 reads CASSLGLTRSQETQYF. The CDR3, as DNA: TGTGCCAGCAGTTTAGGGTTAACGAGGTCCCAAGAGACCCAGTACTTC.

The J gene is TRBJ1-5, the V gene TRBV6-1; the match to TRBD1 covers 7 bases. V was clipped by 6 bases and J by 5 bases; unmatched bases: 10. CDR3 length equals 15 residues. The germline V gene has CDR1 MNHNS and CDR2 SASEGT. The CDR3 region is CASSRRTGRDQPQHF. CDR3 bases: TGTGCCAGCAGCAGACGGACAGGACGGGATCAGCCCCAGCATTTT.

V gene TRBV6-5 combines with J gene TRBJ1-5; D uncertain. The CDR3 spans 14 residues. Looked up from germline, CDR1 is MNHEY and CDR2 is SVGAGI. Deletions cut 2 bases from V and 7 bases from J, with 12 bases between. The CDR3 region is CASSYSAGLQPQHF. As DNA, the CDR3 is TGTGCCAGCAGTTACAGTGCGGGATTGCAGCCCCAGCATTTT.

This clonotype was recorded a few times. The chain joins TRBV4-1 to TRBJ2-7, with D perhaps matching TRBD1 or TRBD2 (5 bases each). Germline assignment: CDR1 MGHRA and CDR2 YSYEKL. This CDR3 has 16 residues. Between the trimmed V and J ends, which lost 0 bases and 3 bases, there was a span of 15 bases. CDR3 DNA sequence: TGCGCCAGCAGCCAAGAGGGTACCGGGACCGACTACGAGCAGTACTTC. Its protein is CASSQEGTGTDYEQYF.